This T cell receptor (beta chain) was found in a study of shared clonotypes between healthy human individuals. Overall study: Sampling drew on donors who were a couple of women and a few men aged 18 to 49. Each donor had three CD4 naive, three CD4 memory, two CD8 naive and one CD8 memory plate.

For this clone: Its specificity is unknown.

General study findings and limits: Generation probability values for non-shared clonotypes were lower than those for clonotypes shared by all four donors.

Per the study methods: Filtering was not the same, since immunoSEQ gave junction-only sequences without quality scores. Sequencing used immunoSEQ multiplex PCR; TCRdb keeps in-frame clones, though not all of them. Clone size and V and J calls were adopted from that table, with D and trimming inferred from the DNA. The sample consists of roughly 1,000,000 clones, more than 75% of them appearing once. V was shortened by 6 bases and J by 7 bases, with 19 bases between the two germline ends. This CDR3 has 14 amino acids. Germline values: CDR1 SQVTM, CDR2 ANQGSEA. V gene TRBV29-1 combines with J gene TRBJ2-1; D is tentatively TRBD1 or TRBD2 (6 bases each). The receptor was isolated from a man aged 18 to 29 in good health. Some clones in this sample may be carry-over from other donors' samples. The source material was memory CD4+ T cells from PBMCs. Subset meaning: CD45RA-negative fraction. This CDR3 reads CSVDRGGLGNEQFF. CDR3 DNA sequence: TGCAGCGTGGACCGTGGGGGGCTAGGGAATGAGCAGTTCTTC.